Described below is a single T cell receptor beta chain sequence and its context. Antigen: not known. These data belong to a study of T cell repertoires and Cas9 in healthy adults. Study information: Multi-effector potency, cytotoxicity and lineage were assessed in SpCas9-reactive CD4 and CD8 T cells.

The germline V gene encodes CDR1 LGHNA and CDR2 YNFKEQ. The CDR3 runs to 15 residues. The V gene end was trimmed by 7 bases and the J gene end by 8 bases; junction bases not matched to a gene: 14. This table comes from immunoSEQ multiplex PCR, and its TCRdb copy is limited to in-frame clones, with some not included. The sample contains fewer than 15,000 clones, roughly 89% of which appear only once. Whole-study findings and limits: Reportedly, SpCas9-reactive effector T cell proliferation and function were mitigated by SpCas9-reactive Tregs in vitro.

The sample was Tregs (CD4+, CD25+, CD127-, CD137-, CD154-) from PBMCs; culture status not recorded. The receptor's source is a human donor in good health. This chain links TRBV4-2 with TRBJ2-1; 7 positions match TRBD2. The CDR3 nucleotides are TGTGCCAGCACGACACCGAGGGGAGGGTTCGATGAGCAGTTCTTC. Amino acid sequence: CASTTPRGGFDEQFF.